The source of this T cell receptor (beta chain) is a study of cytomegalovirus exposure and HLA in healthy donors. Findings and caveats of the study: Across donors, sequencing depth was assumed by presence/absence analyses to be roughly uniform. Researchers catalogued roughly 170 TCR beta chains as cytomegalovirus-associated.

There are a few counts of this clone. The antigen remains unidentified. It was with 60 Vbeta and 13 Jbeta primers that the PCR ran. Only in-frame clones appear in the TCRdb table, and some are missing; sequencing was by immunoSEQ multiplex PCR. The table lists 130,000 to 150,000 clones, about 78% of them singletons. The sequence was obtained from a man aged 18 to 30 in good health and CMV-seronegative. Sequencing was performed on PBMCs.

The CDR3 DNA is TGTGCCAGTCAGAATAGCAATCAGCCCCAGCATTTT. The encoded protein is CASQNSNQPQHF. V gene TRBV6-1 combines with J gene TRBJ1-5; D not resolved. Germline CDR1 and CDR2: MNHNS and SASEGT. Trimming pared 9 bases from V and 0 bases from J, leaving 6 bases between. This CDR3 comprises 12 residues.